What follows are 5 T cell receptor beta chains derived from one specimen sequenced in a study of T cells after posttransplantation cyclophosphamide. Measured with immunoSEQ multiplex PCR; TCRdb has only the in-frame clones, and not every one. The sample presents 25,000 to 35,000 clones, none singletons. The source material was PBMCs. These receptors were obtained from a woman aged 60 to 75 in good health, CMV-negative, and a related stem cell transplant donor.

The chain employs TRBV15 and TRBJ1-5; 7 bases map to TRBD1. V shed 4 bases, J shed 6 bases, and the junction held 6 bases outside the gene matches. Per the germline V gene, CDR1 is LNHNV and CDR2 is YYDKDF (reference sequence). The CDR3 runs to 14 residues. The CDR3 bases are TGTGCCACCAGCATTGCAGGGGGAGGTCAGCCCCAGCATTTT. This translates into CATSIAGGGQPQHF.

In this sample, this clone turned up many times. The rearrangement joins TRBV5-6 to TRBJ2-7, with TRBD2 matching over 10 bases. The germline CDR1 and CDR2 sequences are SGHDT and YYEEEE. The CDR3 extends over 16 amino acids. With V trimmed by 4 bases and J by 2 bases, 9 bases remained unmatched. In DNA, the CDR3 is TGTGCCAGCAGCGCCCTGCTAGCGGGAGCCCCCTACGAGCAGTACTTC. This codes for CASSALLAGAPYEQYF.

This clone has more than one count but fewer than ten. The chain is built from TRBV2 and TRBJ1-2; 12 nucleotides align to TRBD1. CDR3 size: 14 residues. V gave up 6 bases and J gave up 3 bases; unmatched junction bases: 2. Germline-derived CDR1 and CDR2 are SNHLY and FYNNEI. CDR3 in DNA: TGTGCCAGCAGGGGACAGGGGGCGGACTATGGCTACACCTTC. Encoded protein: CASRGQGADYGYTF.

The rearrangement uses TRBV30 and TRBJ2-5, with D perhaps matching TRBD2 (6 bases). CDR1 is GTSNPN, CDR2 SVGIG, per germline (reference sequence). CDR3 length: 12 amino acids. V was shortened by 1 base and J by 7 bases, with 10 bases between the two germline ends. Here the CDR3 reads CAWSGGDRTQYF. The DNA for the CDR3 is TGTGCCTGGAGTGGGGGGGATAGGACCCAGTACTTC.

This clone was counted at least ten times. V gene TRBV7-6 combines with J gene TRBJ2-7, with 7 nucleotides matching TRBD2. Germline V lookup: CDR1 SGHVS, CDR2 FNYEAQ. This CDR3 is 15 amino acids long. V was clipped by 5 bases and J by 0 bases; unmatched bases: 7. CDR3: CASSPRAGDSYEQYF. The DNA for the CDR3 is TGTGCCAGCAGCCCTCGCGCGGGGGACTCCTACGAGCAGTACTTC.